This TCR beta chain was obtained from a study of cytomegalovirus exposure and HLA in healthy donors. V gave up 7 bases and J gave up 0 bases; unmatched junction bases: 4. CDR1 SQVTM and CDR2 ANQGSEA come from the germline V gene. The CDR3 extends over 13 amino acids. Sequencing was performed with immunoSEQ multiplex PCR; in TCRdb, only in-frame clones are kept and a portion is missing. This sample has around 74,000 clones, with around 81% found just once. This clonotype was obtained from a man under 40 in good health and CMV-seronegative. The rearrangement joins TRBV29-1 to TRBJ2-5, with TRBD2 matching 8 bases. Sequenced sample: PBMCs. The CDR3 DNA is TGCAGCGAAAGCGGGGGAGACCAAGAGACCCAGTACTTC. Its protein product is CSESGGDQETQYF.